Following are 5 T cell receptor beta chains from one sample sequenced in a study of shared clonotypes between healthy human individuals. Naive CD8 cells comprised CD45RO-negative, CCR7-positively selected cells, excluding terminally differentiated effector memory CD45RA+ cells. Profiling relied on immunoSEQ multiplex PCR, and the TCRdb table lists in-frame clones only, not all of them. The profile shows about 2 million clones, about 95% of them singletons. Sequencing was done on a sample of naive CD8+ T cells sorted from blood. The receptors here all came from a man between 18 and 35 years old in good health.

The rearrangement links TRBV6-1 to TRBJ1-5, with TRBD1 identical over 10 bases. CDR3 length equals 18 residues. The germline gives CDR1 MNHNS, CDR2 SASEGT. V lost 3 bases and J lost 6; bases outside the gene matches: 14. The CDR3 loop is CASSELVGGQGSGQPQHF. The CDR3 nucleotides read TGTGCCAGCAGTGAGTTAGTCGGGGGACAGGGGTCGGGTCAGCCCCAGCATTTT.

V and J are TRBV13 and TRBJ2-1; D perhaps matches TRBD2 (6 bases). The V gene's germline CDR1 is PRHDT and CDR2 FYEKMQ (reference sequence). Trimming stripped 4 bases from V and 9 bases from J, with 16 bases between. This CDR3 has 14 residues. The CDR3 protein is CASSYLPAGGEQFF. DNA of the CDR3: TGTGCCAGCAGCTATCTACCAGCGGGCGGTGAGCAGTTCTTC. The whole variable domain, filled in from reference TRBV13 and TRBJ2-1, reads AAGVIQSPRHLIKEKRETATLKCYPIPRHDTVYWYQQGPGQDPQFLISFYEKMQSDKGSIPDRFSAQQFSDYHSELNMSSLELGDSALYFCASSYLPAGGEQFFGPGTRLTVL.

This rearrangement joins TRBV2 to TRBJ1-2; D remains unclear. In germline, CDR1 is SNHLY, CDR2 FYNNEI. The ends were cut back, 3 bases at V and 3 bases at J, with 8 bases in the middle. This CDR3 contains 13 residues. The CDR3 bases are TGTGCCAGCAGTGACCCAGGAGACTATGGCTACACCTTC. Protein sequence: CASSDPGDYGYTF.

CDR3 region: CAISDPEGHLDTDTQYF. The CDR3 nucleotides read TGTGCCATCAGTGACCCCGAAGGGCACCTTGACACAGATACGCAGTATTTT. This chain connects TRBV10-3 to TRBJ2-3; D uncertain. The CDR3 sequence is 17 residues long. CDR1 and CDR2 (germline): ENHRY, SYGVKD. V lost 3 bases to trimming and J lost 2 bases, with 18 bases between them.

This chain connects TRBV9 to TRBJ2-3, with D maybe TRBD2 (6 bases). Germline V lookup: CDR1 SGDLS, CDR2 YYNGEE. The CDR3 runs to 14 residues. V was trimmed by 0 bases and J by 5 bases, leaving 10 bases between them. This chain's CDR3 is CASSVGGEIDTQYF. CDR3 nucleotide sequence: TGTGCCAGCAGCGTAGGGGGGGAAATAGATACGCAGTATTTT.